The sequence of this TCR beta chain was determined in a study of human T cells and chemical hapten exposure. General study results and limits: Positive correlation was observed between PT1 expanded TCR counts and patch test score.

Time point of the sample: patch test 1, 2 weeks after DPC sensitization. Treatment noted: therapeutic diphenylcyclopropenone sensitization with weekly scalp DPC. TCRdb re-analysed the RACE reads in MiXCR, keeping a single row per CDR3 protein. The sample gives roughly 100,000 distinct CDR3 sequences, 8% to 13% of which show up once; around 3.6% is in the top ten. Germline V gives CDR1 KGHSH, CDR2 LQKENI. The CDR3 contains 16 residues. V dropped 7 bases and J dropped 2; count of bases not matched to a gene: 4. This clonotype has just a few counts. The target antigen is unknown. The material sequenced was whole blood, taken in connection with sensitization to the hapten diphenylcyclopropenone (DPC). This chain connects TRBV18 to TRBJ2-2, with TRBD2 matching over 13 bases. The sequence derives from a woman between 35 and 50 years old with alopecia areata. Some clones in this sample may be carry-over from other donors' samples. The CDR3 loop is CASLPGLAGNTGELFF. CDR3 DNA sequence: TGTGCCAGCTTACCGGGACTAGCGGGAAACACCGGGGAGCTGTTTTTT.